This T cell receptor (beta chain) was identified in a study of T-cell memory formation after mild COVID-19. Points from the study as a whole: Balance between CD4 and CD8 was seen in clones contracting day 15 to 85, and a CD4+ lean was seen in later expanders. Some responding clones appeared in pre-infection memory, suggesting cross-reactive memory joined. Clonal second-wave expansions that peaked on day 37 had unconfirmed SARS-CoV-2 specificity.

A 5'RACE reaction primed in the constant segment made cDNA libraries of TCR alpha and TCR beta, and these carried sample barcodes and UMIs. TCRdb used MiXCR to reprocess the 5' RACE reads, holding one entry per CDR3 protein. The repertoire consists of 450,000 to 650,000 distinct CDR3 sequences, with 15% to 20% occurring once and the leading ten covering 9.5% to 15%. In germline, CDR1 is MNHEY, CDR2 SMNVEV (reference sequence). The V gene lost 5 bases and the J gene lost 0 bases, with 11 bases spanning the gap. The CDR3 loop spans 15 amino acids. This clonotype was counted a few times. The antigen is not known.

The J gene is TRBJ2-1, the V gene TRBV27; no clear D gene. The source is an adult woman who had mild COVID-19 (a few samples of this study predate the infection). Cell type and time point are not known. The material sequenced was PBMCs or a T cell subset sorted from them (not recorded which). The CDR3 here is CASSGTWGSYNEQFF. The DNA for the CDR3 is TGTGCCAGCAGTGGAACCTGGGGCTCCTACAATGAGCAGTTCTTC.